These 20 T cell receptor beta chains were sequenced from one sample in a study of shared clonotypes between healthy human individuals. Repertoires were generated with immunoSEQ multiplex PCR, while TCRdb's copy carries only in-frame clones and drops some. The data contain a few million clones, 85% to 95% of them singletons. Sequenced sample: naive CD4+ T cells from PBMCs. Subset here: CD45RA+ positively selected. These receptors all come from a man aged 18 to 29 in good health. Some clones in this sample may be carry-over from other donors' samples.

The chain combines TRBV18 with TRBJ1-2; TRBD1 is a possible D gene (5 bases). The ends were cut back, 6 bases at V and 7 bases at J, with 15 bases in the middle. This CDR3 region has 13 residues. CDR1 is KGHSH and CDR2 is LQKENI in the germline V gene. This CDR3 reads CASSRGFGFGYTF. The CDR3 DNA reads TGTGCCAGCTCCCGGGGGTTCGGGTTTGGCTACACCTTC.

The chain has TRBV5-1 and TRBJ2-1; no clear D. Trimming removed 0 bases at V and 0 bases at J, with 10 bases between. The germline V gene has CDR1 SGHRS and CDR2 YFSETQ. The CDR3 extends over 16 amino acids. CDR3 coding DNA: TGCGCCAGCAGCTTGGATGGCAGCTACTCCTACAATGAGCAGTTCTTC. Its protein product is CASSLDGSYSYNEQFF.

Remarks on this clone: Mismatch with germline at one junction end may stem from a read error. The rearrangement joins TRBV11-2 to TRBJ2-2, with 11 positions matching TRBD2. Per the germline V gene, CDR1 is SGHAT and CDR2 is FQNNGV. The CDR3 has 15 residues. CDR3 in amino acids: CASNLAGGLPGELFF. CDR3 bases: TGTGCCAGCAACTTAGCGGGAGGGCTTCCCGGGGAGCTGTTTTTT.

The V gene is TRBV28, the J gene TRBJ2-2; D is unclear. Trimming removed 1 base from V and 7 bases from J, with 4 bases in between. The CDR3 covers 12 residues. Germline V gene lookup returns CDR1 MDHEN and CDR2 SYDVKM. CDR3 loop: CASSLFSGELFF. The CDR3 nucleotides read TGTGCCAGCAGTTTATTTAGCGGGGAGCTGTTTTTT.

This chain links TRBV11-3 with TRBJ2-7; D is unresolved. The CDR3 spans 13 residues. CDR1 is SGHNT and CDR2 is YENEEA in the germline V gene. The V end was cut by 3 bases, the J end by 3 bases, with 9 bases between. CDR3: CASSFGENYEQYF. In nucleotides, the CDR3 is TGTGCCAGCAGCTTCGGTGAAAACTACGAGCAGTACTTC.

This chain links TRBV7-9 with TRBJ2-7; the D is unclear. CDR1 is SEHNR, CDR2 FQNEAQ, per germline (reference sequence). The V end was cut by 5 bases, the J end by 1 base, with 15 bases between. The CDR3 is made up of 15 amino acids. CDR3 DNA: TGTGCCAGCAGCCCGGACGGAGCCCATTCCTACGAGCAGTACTTC. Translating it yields CASSPDGAHSYEQYF.

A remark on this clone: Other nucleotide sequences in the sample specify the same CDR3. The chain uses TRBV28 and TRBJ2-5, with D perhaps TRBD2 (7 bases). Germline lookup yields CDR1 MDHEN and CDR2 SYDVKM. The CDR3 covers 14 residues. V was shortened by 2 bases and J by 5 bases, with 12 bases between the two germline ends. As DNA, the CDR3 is TGTGCCAGCAGTTTAAGGGGGGGCCGGGAGACCCAGTACTTC. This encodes CASSLRGGRETQYF.

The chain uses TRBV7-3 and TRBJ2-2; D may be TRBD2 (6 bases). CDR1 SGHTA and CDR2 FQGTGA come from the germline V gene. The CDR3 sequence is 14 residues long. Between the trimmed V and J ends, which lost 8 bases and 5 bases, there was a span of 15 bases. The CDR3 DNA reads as TGTGCCAGCGGTGAGGGAGGAAGAACCGGGGAGCTGTTTTTT. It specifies CASGEGGRTGELFF.

CDR3: CASSPDSRSYGYTF. CDR3 coding DNA: TGTGCCAGCAGCCCTGACAGTAGGTCCTATGGCTACACCTTC. The J gene is TRBJ1-2, the V gene TRBV7-6, with D perhaps matching TRBD1 (5 bases). This CDR3 region has 14 residues. CDR1 is SGHVS, CDR2 FNYEAQ, per germline. Trimming removed 5 bases at V and 4 bases at J, with 14 bases between.

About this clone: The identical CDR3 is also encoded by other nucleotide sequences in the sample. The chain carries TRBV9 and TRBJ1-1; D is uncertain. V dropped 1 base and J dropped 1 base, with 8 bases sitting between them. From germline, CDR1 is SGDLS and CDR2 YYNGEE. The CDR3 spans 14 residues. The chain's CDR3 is CASSVTAANTEAFF. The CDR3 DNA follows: TGTGCCAGCAGCGTAACCGCAGCGAACACTGAAGCTTTCTTT.

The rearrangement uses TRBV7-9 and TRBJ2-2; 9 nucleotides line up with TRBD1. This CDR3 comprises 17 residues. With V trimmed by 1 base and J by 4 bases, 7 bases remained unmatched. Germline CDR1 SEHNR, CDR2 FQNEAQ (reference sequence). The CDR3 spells CASSLDPGQGGTGELFF. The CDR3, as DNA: TGTGCCAGCAGCTTAGACCCGGGACAGGGAGGCACCGGGGAGCTGTTTTTT.

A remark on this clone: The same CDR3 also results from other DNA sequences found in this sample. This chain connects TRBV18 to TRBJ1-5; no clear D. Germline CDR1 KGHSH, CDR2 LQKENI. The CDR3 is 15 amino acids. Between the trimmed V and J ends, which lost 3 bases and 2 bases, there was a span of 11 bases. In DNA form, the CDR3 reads TGTGCCAGCTCACCCCCCGAGGCGGGCAATCAGCCCCAGCATTTT. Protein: CASSPPEAGNQPQHF. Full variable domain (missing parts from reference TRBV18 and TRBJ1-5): NAGVMQNPRHLVRRRGQEARLRCSPMKGHSHVYWYRQLPEEGLKFMVYLQKENIIDESGMPKERFSAEFPKEGPSILRIQQVVRGDSAAYFCASSPPEAGNQPQHFGDGTRLSIL.

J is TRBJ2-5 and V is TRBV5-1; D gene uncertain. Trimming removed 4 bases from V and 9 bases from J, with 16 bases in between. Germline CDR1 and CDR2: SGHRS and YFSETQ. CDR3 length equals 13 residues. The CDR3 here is CASSPTPIQAQYF. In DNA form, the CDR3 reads TGCGCCAGCAGCCCCACCCCAATCCAGGCCCAGTACTTC.

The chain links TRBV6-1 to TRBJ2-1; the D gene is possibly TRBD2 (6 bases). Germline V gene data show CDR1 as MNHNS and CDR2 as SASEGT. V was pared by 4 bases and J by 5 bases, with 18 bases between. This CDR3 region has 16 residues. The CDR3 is CASSALWASEDNEQFF. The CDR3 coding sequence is TGTGCCAGCAGTGCCCTCTGGGCTAGCGAAGACAATGAGCAGTTCTTC.

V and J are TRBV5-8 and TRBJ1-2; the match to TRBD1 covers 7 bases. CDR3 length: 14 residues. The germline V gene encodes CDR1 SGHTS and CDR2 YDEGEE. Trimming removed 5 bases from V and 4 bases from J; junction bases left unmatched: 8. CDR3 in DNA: TGTGCCAGCAGGTTCAGGGGGGACCGCTATGGCTACACCTTC. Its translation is CASRFRGDRYGYTF.

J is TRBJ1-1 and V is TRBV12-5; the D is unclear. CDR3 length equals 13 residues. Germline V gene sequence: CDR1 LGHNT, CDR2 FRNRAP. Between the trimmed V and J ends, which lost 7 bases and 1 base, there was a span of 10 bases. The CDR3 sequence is CASAPQWNTEAFF. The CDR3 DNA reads TGTGCTAGTGCCCCGCAGTGGAACACTGAAGCTTTCTTT.

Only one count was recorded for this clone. This chain's CDR3 is CASSQDGTSTDTQYF. The CDR3 coding sequence is TGCGCCAGCAGCCAAGACGGGACTAGCACAGATACGCAGTATTTT. This chain uses TRBV4-3 with TRBJ2-3, with a tentative D call TRBD2 (6 bases). V was pared by 0 bases and J by 0 bases, with 7 bases between. The CDR3 extends over 15 amino acids. CDR1 and CDR2 (germline): LGHNA, YSLEER.

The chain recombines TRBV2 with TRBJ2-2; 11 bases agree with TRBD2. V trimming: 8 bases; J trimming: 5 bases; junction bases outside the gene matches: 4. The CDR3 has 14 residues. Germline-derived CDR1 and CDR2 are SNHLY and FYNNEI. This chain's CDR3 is CASVAGGRTGELFF. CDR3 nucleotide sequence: TGTGCCAGCGTAGCGGGAGGGAGGACCGGGGAGCTGTTTTTT.

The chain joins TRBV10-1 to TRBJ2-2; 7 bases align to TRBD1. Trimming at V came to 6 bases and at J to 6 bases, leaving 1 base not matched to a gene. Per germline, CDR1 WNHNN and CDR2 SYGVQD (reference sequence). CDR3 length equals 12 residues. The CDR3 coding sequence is TGCGCCAGCAGACAGGGGTCCGGGGAGCTGTTTTTT. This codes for CASRQGSGELFF.

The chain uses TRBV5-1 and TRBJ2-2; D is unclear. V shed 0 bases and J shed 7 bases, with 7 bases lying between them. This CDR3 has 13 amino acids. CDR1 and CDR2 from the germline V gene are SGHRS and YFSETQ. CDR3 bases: TGCGCCAGCAGCTTGGTCTCCGACGGGGAGCTGTTTTTT. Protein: CASSLVSDGELFF.